This TCR beta chain was obtained from a study of CD8+ T cells in alopecia areata. As for the study in general: Percentage of affected scalp area was the basis on which treated patients' severity was scored. Overall study results and limits: For lesional scalp, especially alopecia totalis/universalis, clonality was higher than in normal scalp.

V was clipped by 0 bases and J by 2 bases, with 8 bases between them. The length of the CDR3 is 13 residues. CDR1 is GTSNPN and CDR2 is SVGIG in the germline V gene (reference sequence). As concerns this clone: Its specificity is unknown.

Sequencing used cDNA as its template, made by extracting RNA and reverse transcribing it. Some clones are missing from TCRdb's copy, which holds only in-frame ones; the method was immunoSEQ multiplex PCR. Here the sample spans a few hundred thousand clones, roughly 60% being singletons. The treatment is: oral pan-JAK inhibitor, 5-10 mg twice daily. T lymphocytes (CD4+ and CD8+) were sorted from PBMCs. Source: CD4+ T cells sorted from blood, taken at roughly week 52, from a patient treated with tofacitinib. This rearrangement joins TRBV30 to TRBJ2-7; D is perhaps TRBD1 (5 bases). This sequence originates from a human donor with alopecia areata. CDR3 coding DNA: TGTGCCTGGAGTGTTCAGGGCCCCTACGAGCAGTACTTC. Translating gives CAWSVQGPYEQYF.